A selection of T cell receptor beta chains follows, all from one sample in a study of cytomegalovirus exposure and HLA in healthy donors. Sequenced by immunoSEQ multiplex PCR; TCRdb stores in-frame clones only, minus some. The data contain about 98,000 clones, roughly two thirds of them singletons. The sample taken for sequencing was PBMCs. The origin of the receptors is a man aged 50 to 60 in good health and CMV-seronegative. The conserved cysteine and the conserved F or W are not part of the CDR3 here.

v_call	j_call	cdr3_aa
TRBV6-5	TRBJ1-2	ASSYSGGTGDGYT
TRBV28	TRBJ1-4	ASSLSGTGDEKLF
TRBV6-6	TRBJ1-5	ASSLWTGEGQPQH
TRBV6-5	TRBJ2-3	ASRTGQGVTDTQY
TRBV6-1	TRBJ2-7	ASTRRGQGVVEQY
TRBV19	TRBJ2-1	ASSGRRINNEQF
TRBV11-2	TRBJ1-4	ASSLDVGVREKLF
TRBV29-1	TRBJ2-3	SGRRGPSTDTQY
TRBV6-1	TRBJ1-4	ASSDPIAEWENEKLF
TRBV28	TRBJ1-1	ASSSSGGPPNTEAF
TRBV29-1	TRBJ1-3	SGSLVGQGLSGNTIY
TRBV28	TRBJ1-3	ASSLVGELTGNTIY
TRBV28	TRBJ2-3	ASSIQGGTDTQY
TRBV28	TRBJ2-1	ASSFLSVTGNEQF
TRBV10-1	TRBJ2-1	ASGRDFNNEQF
TRBV7-3	TRBJ2-7	ASSLTFGTPYEQY
TRBV2	TRBJ2-7	ASTRIHYEQY
TRBV5-6	TRBJ2-1	ASSVAPLAGVRNEQF
TRBV10-2	TRBJ1-1	AGSDIQGANTEAF
TRBV11-2	TRBJ2-7	ASSRTGGVYEQY
TRBV2	TRBJ1-4	ASVREKLF
TRBV28	TRBJ1-2	ASSLSQGGPYYGYT
TRBV19	TRBJ2-2	ASSPTTIGELF
TRBV9	TRBJ2-2	ASSGANTGELF
TRBV7-6	TRBJ2-1	ASSLLISGEQF
TRBV27	TRBJ2-1	ASSLMRYPSYNEQF
TRBV7-9	TRBJ2-7	ASSSPSATGQY
TRBV19	TRBJ2-7	ASSISPFREREQY
TRBV9	TRBJ2-1	ASSVGQYNEQF
TRBV6-1	TRBJ2-1	ASTRDGGFYNEQF
TRBV29-1	TRBJ1-2	SVDSGVGMGYT
TRBV28	TRBJ2-1	ASSGGFVSSYNEQF
TRBV6-4	TRBJ2-3	ATFERQSTDTQY
TRBV27	TRBJ1-6	ASSSLVGALSPLH
TRBV5-4	TRBJ1-2	ASSPPGTLNGYT
TRBV7-9	TRBJ1-2	ASSRGPDSAPYGYT
TRBV5-8	TRBJ1-2	ASSSQDRSVFIGYGYT
TRBV5-1	TRBJ2-7	ASSLGVGASGVSYEQY
TRBV6-4	TRBJ1-2	ASSETGGLYGYT
TRBV4-1	TRBJ2-7	ASSPSGSREQY
TRBV6-5	TRBJ2-1	ASSPAGFSYNEQF
TRBV27	TRBJ2-1	ASSFIGTVNEQF
TRBV5-1	TRBJ2-2	ASSLANSGKTGELF
TRBV27	TRBJ1-5	ASSPGQGAYQPQH
TRBV19	TRBJ1-1	ASSRDRATEAF
TRBV5-6	TRBJ2-5	ASSSAGGTETQY
TRBV7-9	TRBJ1-4	ASSFQSTNEKLF
TRBV6-1	TRBJ2-7	ASISLAVAYEQY
TRBV28	TRBJ1-4	ASRSGGAATNEKLF
TRBV6-6	TRBJ1-6	ASSRQDYNSPLH